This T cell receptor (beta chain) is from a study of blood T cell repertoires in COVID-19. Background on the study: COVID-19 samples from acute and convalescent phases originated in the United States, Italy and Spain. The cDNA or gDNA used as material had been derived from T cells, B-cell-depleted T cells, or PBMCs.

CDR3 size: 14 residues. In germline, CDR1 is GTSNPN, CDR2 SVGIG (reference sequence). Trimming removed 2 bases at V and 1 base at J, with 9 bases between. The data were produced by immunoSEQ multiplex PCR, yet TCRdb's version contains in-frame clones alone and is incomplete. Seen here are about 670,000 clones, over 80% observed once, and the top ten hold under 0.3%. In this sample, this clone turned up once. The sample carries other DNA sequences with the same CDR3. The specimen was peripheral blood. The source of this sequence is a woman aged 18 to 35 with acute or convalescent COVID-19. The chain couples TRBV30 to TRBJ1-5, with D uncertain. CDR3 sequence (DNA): TGTGCCTGGAGTTCGGGTGAAAGCAATCAGCCCCAGCATTTT. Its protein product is CAWSSGESNQPQHF.